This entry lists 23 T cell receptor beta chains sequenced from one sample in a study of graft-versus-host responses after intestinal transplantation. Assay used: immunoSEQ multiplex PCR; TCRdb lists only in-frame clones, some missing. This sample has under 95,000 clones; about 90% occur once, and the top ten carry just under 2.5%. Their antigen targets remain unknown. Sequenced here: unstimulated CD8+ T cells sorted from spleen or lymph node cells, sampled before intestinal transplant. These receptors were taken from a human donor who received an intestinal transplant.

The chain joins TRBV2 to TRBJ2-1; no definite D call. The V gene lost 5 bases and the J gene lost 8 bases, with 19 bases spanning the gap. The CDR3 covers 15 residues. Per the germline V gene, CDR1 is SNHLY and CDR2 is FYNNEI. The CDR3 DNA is TGTGCCAGCAGTTCGACTTTCCCTATGTCGGATGAGCAGTTCTTC. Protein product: CASSSTFPMSDEQFF.

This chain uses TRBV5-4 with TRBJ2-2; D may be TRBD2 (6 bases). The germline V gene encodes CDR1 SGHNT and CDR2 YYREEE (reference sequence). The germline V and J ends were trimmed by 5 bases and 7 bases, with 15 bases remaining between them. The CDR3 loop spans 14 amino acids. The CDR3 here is CASSNGGPNGELFF. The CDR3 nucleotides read TGTGCCAGCAGTAACGGAGGGCCAAACGGGGAGCTGTTTTTT.

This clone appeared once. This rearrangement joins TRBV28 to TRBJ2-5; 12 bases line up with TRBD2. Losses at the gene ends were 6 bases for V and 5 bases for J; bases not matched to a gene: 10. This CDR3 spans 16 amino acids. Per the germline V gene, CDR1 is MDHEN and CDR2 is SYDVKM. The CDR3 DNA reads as TGTGCCAGCAGCCCTCTAGCGGGGGGGCTACTGGAGACCCAGTACTTC. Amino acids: CASSPLAGGLLETQYF.

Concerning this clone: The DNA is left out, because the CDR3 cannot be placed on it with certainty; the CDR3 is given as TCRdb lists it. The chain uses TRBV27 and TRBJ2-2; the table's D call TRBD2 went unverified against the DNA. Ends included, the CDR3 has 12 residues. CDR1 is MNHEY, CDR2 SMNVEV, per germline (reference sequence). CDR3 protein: CASSFGAGELFF.

CDR3: CASSLHRRENSYYGYTF. As DNA, the CDR3 is TGTGCCAGCAGTTTACATCGACGGGAAAACTCTTACTATGGCTACACCTTC. This chain uses TRBV28 with TRBJ1-2, with D hard to call. CDR1 is MDHEN, CDR2 SYDVKM, per germline. Trimming removed 2 bases from V and 3 bases from J, with 19 bases in between. The CDR3 consists of 17 residues.

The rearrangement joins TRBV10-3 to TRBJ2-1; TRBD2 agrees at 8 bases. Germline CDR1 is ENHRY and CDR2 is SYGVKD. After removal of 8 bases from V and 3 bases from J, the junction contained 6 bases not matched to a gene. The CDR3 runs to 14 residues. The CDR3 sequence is CAIASLADYNEQFF. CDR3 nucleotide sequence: TGTGCCATCGCCTCACTAGCGGACTACAATGAGCAGTTCTTC.

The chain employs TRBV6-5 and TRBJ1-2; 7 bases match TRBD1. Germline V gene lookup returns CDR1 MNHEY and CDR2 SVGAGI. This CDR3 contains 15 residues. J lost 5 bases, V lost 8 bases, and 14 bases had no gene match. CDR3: CASRHAQGKSYGYTF. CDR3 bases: TGTGCCAGCCGCCATGCACAGGGGAAGTCATATGGCTACACCTTC.

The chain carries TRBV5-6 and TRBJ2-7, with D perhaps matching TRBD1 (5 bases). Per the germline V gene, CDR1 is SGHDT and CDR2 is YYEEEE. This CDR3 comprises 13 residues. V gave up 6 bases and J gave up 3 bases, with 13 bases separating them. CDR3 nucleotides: TGTGCCAGCATGCTGGGGCCAGACTACGAGCAGTACTTC. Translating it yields CASMLGPDYEQYF.

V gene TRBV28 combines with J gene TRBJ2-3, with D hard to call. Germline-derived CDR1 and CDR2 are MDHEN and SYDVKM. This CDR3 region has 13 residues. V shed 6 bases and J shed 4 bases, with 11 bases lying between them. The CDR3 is CASRTKAADTQYF. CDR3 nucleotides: TGTGCCAGCAGGACGAAGGCGGCAGATACGCAGTATTTT.

CDR3: CASTFGAAYGYTF. The CDR3 nucleotides read TGTGCCAGCACGTTTGGGGCGGCCTATGGCTACACCTTC. This chain links TRBV28 with TRBJ1-2; tentative D call: TRBD1 (5 bases). Germline values: CDR1 MDHEN, CDR2 SYDVKM. The ends were cut back, 7 bases at V and 4 bases at J, with 13 bases in the middle. The CDR3 covers 13 residues.

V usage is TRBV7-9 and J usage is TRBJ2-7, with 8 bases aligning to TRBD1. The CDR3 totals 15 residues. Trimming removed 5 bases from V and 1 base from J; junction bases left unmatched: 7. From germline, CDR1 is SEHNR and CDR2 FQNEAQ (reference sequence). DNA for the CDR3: TGTGCCAGCAGCGGACAGGGTGAAGAGTCCTACGAGCAGTACTTC. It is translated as CASSGQGEESYEQYF.

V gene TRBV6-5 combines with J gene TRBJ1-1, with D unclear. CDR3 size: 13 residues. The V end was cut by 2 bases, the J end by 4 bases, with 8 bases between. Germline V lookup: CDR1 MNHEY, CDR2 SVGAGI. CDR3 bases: TGTGCCAGCAGTTACGTAGGGAGCACTGAAGCTTTCTTT. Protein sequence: CASSYVGSTEAFF.

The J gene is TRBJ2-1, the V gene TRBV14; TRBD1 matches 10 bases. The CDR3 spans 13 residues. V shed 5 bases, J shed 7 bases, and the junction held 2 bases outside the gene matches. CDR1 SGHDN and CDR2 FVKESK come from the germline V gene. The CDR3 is CASSGQGGNEQFF. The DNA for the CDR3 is TGTGCCAGCAGCGGACAGGGGGGGAATGAGCAGTTCTTC.

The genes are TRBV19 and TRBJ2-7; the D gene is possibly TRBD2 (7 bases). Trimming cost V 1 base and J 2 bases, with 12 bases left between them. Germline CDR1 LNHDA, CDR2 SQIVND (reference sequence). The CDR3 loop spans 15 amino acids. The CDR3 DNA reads TGTGCCAGTAGTATAGCGGGGGGCGAGACCTACGAGCAGTACTTC. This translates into CASSIAGGETYEQYF.

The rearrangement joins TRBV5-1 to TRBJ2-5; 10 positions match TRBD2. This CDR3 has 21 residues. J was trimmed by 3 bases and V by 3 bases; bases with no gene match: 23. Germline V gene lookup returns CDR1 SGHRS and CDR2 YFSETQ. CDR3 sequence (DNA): TGCGCCAGCAGCTCGGTTGAGAGTAGCGGACTAGCGGACTCTATCGAAGAGACCCAGTACTTC. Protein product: CASSSVESSGLADSIEETQYF.

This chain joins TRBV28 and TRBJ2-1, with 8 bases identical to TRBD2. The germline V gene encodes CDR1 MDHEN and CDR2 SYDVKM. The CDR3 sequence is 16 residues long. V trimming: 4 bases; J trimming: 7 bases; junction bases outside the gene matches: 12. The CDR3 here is CASSSPLAGGRNEQFF. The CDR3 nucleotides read TGTGCCAGCAGTTCCCCTCTGGCGGGGGGCAGGAATGAGCAGTTCTTC.

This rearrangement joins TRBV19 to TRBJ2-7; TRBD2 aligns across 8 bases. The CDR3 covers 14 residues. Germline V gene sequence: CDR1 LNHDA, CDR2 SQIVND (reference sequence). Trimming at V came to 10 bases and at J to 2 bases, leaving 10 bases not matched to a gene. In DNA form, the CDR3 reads TGTGCCACCCGACCTCGGACTAGCACCTACGAGCAGTACTTC. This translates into CATRPRTSTYEQYF.

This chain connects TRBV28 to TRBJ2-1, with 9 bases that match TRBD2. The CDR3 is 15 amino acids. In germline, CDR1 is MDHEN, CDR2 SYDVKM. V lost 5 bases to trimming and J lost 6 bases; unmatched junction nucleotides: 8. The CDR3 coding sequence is TGTGCCAGCAGTGCGTCCGGGACTAGCCGCAATGAGCAGTTCTTC. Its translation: CASSASGTSRNEQFF.

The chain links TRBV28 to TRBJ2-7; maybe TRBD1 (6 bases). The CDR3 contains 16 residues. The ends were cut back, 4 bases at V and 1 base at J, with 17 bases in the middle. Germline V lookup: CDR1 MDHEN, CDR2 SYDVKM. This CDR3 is CASSSSTGLRSYEQYF. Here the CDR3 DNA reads TGTGCCAGCAGTTCTTCAACAGGGTTACGTTCCTACGAGCAGTACTTC.

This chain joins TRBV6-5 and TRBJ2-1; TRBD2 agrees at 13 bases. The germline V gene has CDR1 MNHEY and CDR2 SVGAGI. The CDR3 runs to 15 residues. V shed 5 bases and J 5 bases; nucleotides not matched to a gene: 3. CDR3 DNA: TGTGCCAGCAGTCCACTAGCGGGAGGGCACAATGAGCAGTTCTTC. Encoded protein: CASSPLAGGHNEQFF.

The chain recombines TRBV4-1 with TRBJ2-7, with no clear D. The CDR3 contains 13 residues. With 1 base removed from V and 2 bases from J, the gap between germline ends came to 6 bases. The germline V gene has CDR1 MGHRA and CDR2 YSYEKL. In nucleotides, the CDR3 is TGCGCCAGCAGCCAAGGCCCAGCCTACGAGCAGTACTTC. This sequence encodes CASSQGPAYEQYF.

CDR3 sequence reads: CASSDSGNPFTYEQYF. CDR3 bases: TGTGCCAGCAGTGACTCGGGCAATCCCTTTACCTACGAGCAGTACTTC. The chain combines TRBV6-4 with TRBJ2-7; unclear D gene. The CDR3 runs 16 residues. Germline V gene lookup returns CDR1 MRHNA and CDR2 SNTAGT. Between the trimmed V and J ends, which lost 0 bases and 2 bases, there was a span of 14 bases.

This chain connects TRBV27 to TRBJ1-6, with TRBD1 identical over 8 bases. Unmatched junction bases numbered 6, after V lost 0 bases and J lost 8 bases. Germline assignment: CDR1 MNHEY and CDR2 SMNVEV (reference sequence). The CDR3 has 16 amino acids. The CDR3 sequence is CASSLSMTGADSPLHF. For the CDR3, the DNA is TGTGCCAGCAGTTTATCGATGACAGGGGCTGATTCACCCCTCCACTTT.